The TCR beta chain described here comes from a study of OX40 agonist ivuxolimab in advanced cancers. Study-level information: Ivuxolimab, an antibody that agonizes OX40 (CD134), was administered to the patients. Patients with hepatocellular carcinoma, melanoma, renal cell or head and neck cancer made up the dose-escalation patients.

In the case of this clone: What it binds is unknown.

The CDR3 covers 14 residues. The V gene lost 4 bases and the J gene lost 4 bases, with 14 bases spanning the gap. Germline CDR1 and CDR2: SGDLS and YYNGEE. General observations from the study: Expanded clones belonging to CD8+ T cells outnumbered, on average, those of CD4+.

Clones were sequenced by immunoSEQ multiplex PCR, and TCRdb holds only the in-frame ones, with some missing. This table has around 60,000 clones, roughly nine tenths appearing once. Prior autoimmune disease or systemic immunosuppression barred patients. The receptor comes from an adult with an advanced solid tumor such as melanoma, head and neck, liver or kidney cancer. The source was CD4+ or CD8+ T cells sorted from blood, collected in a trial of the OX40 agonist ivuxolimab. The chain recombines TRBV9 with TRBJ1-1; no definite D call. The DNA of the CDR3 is TGTGCCAGCAGCCCACAACCTCATGGCACTGAAGCTTTCTTT. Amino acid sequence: CASSPQPHGTEAFF. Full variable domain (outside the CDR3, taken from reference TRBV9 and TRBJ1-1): DSGVTQTPKHLITATGQRVTLRCSPRSGDLSVYWYQQSLDQGLQFLIQYYNGEERAKGNILERFSAQQFPDLHSELNLSSLELGDSALYFCASSPQPHGTEAFFGQGTRLTVV.